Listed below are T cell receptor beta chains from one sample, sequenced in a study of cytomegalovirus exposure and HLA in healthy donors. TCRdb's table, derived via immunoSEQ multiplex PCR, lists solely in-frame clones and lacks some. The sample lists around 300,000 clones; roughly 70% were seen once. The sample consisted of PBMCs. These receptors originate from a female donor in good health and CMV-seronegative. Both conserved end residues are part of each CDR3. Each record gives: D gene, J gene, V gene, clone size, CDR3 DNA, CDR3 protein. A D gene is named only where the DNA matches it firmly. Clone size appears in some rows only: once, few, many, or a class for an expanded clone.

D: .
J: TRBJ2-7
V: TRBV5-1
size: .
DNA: TGCGCCAGCAGCTGGGAGGGGGACTACGAGCAGTACTTC
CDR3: CASSWEGDYEQYF

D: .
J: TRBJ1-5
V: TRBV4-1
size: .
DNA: TGCGCCAGCAGCCCGCGGGGCCTCGATCAGCCCCAGCATTTT
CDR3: CASSPRGLDQPQHF

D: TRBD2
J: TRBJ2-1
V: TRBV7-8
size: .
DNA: TGTGCCAGCAGCTTAACTAGCGGCTACAATGAGCAGTTCTTC
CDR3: CASSLTSGYNEQFF

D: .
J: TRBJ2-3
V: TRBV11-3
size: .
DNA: TGTGCCAGCAGCCGACGTAGGGAGTACACAGATACGCAGTATTTT
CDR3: CASSRRREYTDTQYF

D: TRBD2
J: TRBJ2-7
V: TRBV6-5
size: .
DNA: TGTGCCAGCAGTTACTCTCGGACTAGCGGACATTACGAGCAGTACTTC
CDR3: CASSYSRTSGHYEQYF

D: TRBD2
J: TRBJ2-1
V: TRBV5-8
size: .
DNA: TGTGCCAGCAGCTTGGGACTAGCGGGAGGGCCCTGGCAGTTCTTC
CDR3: CASSLGLAGGPWQFF

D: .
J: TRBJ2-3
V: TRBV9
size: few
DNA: TGTGCCAGCAGCGTTGGGGGGACTTACACAGATACGCAGTATTTT
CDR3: CASSVGGTYTDTQYF

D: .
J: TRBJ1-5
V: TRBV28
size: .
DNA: TGTGCCAGCAATACGGGAACAGGGCAGCCCCAGCATTTT
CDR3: CASNTGTGQPQHF

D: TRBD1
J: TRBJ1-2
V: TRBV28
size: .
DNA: TGTGCCAGCAGCGATTCCGGGACAGGGGGCGCGGTTGGCTACACCTTC
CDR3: CASSDSGTGGAVGYTF

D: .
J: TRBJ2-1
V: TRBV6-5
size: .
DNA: TGTGCCAGCAGTCCCGGGTATCCCCCGGTTAGGGAGCAGTTCTTC
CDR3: CASSPGYPPVREQFF

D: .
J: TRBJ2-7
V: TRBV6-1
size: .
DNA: TGTGCCAGCAGTGAAGAGCGAGGCGGCGAGCAGTACTTC
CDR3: CASSEERGGEQYF

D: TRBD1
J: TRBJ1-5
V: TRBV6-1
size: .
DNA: TGTGCCAGCAGTCTAACAGGGGGCCAACGTCAGCCCCAGCATTTT
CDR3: CASSLTGGQRQPQHF

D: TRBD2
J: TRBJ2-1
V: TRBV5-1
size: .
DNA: TGCGCCAGCAGCGTACTAGCGGGAGGGTACAATGAGCAGTTCTTC
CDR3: CASSVLAGGYNEQFF

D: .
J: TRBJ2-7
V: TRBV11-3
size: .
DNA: TGTGCCAGCAGCTTAGGCCGTTCCTACGAGCAGTACTTC
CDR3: CASSLGRSYEQYF

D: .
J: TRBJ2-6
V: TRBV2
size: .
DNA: TGTGCCAGCAGGGTTCTGGGGCGTACTGGGGCCAACGTCCTGACTTTC
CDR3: CASRVLGRTGANVLTF

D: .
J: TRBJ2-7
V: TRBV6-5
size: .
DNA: TGTGCCGGCAGAAGGACAGCTTACTACGAGCAGTACTTC
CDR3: CAGRRTAYYEQYF

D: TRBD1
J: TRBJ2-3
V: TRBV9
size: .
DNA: TGTGCCAGCAGCGTAGCGGGACAGGGTGAGACAGATACGCAGTATTTT
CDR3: CASSVAGQGETDTQYF

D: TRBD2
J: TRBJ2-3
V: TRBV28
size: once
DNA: TGTGCCAGCAGCACCCGGGGAGCGGGAGGGCCAGATACGCAGTATTTT
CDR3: CASSTRGAGGPDTQYF

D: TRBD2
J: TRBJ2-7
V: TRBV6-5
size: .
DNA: TGTGCCACACAAACTAGCGGGAGAGGAGGCGAGCAGTACTTC
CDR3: CATQTSGRGGEQYF

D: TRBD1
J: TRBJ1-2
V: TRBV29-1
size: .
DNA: TGCAGCGTTGAAGAAGACCACAGGGGTTACACCTTC
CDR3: CSVEEDHRGYTF